The 27 T cell receptor beta chains given below trace back to one sample, sequenced in a study of blood T cell repertoires in COVID-19. Only in-frame clones appear in the TCRdb table, and some are missing; sequencing was by immunoSEQ multiplex PCR. Of about 140,000 clones detected, around 82% appear once; the ten largest clones hold 4.5% to 6%. The specimen sequenced was peripheral blood. The receptors were gathered from a woman aged 50 to 65 with acute or convalescent COVID-19.

This clone was observed a single time. The chain combines TRBV7-2 with TRBJ2-7; the match to TRBD1 covers 7 bases. Germline V lookup: CDR1 SGHTA, CDR2 FQGNSA. V lost 4 bases, J lost 2 bases, and 8 bases stayed unmatched. This CDR3 is built from 15 residues. CDR3: CASSSPSTGTYEQYF. The CDR3 nucleotides are TGTGCCAGCAGCTCCCCTTCGACAGGGACCTACGAGCAGTACTTC.

This rearrangement joins TRBV3-1 (or the pseudogene TRBV3-2) to TRBJ2-5; 9 bases map to TRBD2. The germline V gene encodes CDR1 LGHDT and CDR2 YNNKEL (reference sequence). CDR3 length: 16 residues. V was pared by 4 bases and J by 7 bases, with 13 bases of the junction left unmatched. The DNA of the CDR3 is TGTGCCAGCAGCCCCAGAGATAAGCGGGGGGCGGGGACCCAGTACTTC. Protein: CASSPRDKRGAGTQYF.

The chain uses TRBV6-5 and TRBJ1-6; 8 bases are shared with TRBD1. This CDR3 comprises 15 residues. V shed 7 bases, J shed 7 bases, and the junction held 9 bases outside the gene matches. The germline V gene encodes CDR1 MNHEY and CDR2 SVGAGI. Written as DNA, the CDR3 is TGTGCCAGCACCGCGGGGACAGGCGGAAATTCACCCCTCCACTTT. Its translation: CASTAGTGGNSPLHF.

The chain employs TRBV7-9 and TRBJ2-7, with D maybe TRBD2 (7 bases). The CDR3 is 16 amino acids. Between the trimmed V and J ends, which lost 3 bases and 0 bases, there was a span of 15 bases. Germline CDR1 SEHNR, CDR2 FQNEAQ (reference sequence). CDR3 DNA: TGTGCCAGCAGCTTTGCTTCGGCGGGGGCCTCCTACGAGCAGTACTTC. It translates to CASSFASAGASYEQYF.

This chain uses TRBV12-3 or TRBV12-4 with TRBJ1-1, with a possible D match to TRBD1 (6 bases). The CDR3 loop spans 12 amino acids. Deletions cut 3 bases from V and 11 bases from J, with 13 bases between. In DNA form, the CDR3 reads TGTGCCAGCAGTTTTGCGAGACAGGCGGCTTTCTTT. This codes for CASSFARQAAFF.

This chain connects TRBV6-6 to TRBJ1-2; 10 bases fit TRBD1. Germline V CDR1 and CDR2: MNHNY, SVGAGI (reference sequence). The CDR3 is 18 residues long. After removal of 5 bases from V and 1 base from J, the junction contained 13 bases not matched to a gene. This CDR3 reads CASSQNRDRGHYNYGYTF. The CDR3, as DNA: TGTGCCAGCAGTCAGAACCGGGACAGGGGTCACTATAACTATGGCTACACCTTC.

J is TRBJ2-3 and V is TRBV10-3, with 8 bases that match TRBD1. Per germline, CDR1 ENHRY and CDR2 SYGVKD. Unmatched junction bases numbered 12, after V lost 6 bases and J lost 4 bases. This CDR3 has 16 residues. The CDR3 sequence is CAIRNSRDRHSDTQYF. In DNA, the CDR3 is TGTGCCATCAGGAATAGCAGGGACAGGCACTCAGATACGCAGTATTTT.

V usage is TRBV30 and J usage is TRBJ2-7; 7 bases are a match to TRBD2. CDR1 GTSNPN and CDR2 SVGIG come from the germline V gene (reference sequence). The CDR3 covers 15 residues. V shed 5 bases and J 3 bases; nucleotides not matched to a gene: 13. The CDR3 here is CAWWGGLGVDYEQYF. CDR3 in DNA: TGTGCCTGGTGGGGGGGGTTAGGGGTCGACTACGAGCAGTACTTC.

This chain links TRBV6-5 with TRBJ1-5; possible D gene TRBD1, 5 bases. Trimming cost V 7 bases and J 6 bases, with 10 bases left between them. CDR1 MNHEY and CDR2 SVGAGI come from the germline V gene. This CDR3 spans 12 amino acids. This CDR3 is CASKGAAQPQHF. As DNA, the CDR3 is TGTGCCAGCAAAGGGGCGGCTCAGCCCCAGCATTTT.

The chain links TRBV5-4 to TRBJ2-6; 8 positions agree with TRBD1. The CDR3 has 16 residues. The trim removed 4 bases at V and 2 bases at J, leaving 5 bases unmatched. Germline V gene data show CDR1 as SGHNT and CDR2 as YYREEE (reference sequence). The CDR3 nucleotides are TGTGCCAGCAGCGTAAAGACAGGGGCTGGGGCCAACGTCCTGACTTTC. Translation gives CASSVKTGAGANVLTF.

This clone was detected a few times. This sequence joins TRBV4-2 and TRBJ1-6, with 8 positions matching TRBD1. This CDR3 has 16 residues. Trimming took 3 bases from V and 6 from J; bases not matched to a gene: 7. CDR1 LGHNA and CDR2 YNFKEQ come from the germline V gene. The CDR3 bases are TGTGCCAGCAGCCACGGACAGGGCGAGGGTAATTCACCCCTCCACTTT. Protein: CASSHGQGEGNSPLHF.

V is TRBV27 and J is TRBJ1-5; TRBD1 agrees at 12 bases. V dropped 6 bases and J dropped 6; count of bases not matched to a gene: 18. The CDR3 sequence is 19 residues long. The germline V gene encodes CDR1 MNHEY and CDR2 SMNVEV (reference sequence). Written as DNA, the CDR3 is TGTGCCAGCAGCCGAGTCGGGACAGGGGGCGGTGAGGTTGGTCAGCCCCAGCATTTT. It is translated as CASSRVGTGGGEVGQPQHF.

This clone was found once. The gene calls are TRBV5-6 and TRBJ2-7; 9 nucleotides match TRBD1. Germline V gene lookup returns CDR1 SGHDT and CDR2 YYEEEE. The CDR3 is 16 residues long. V was clipped by 2 bases and J by 0 bases; unmatched bases: 6. The CDR3 nucleotides are TGTGCCAGCAGCTTAACACAGGGGGCCCTCTCCTACGAGCAGTACTTC. This encodes CASSLTQGALSYEQYF.

The chain carries TRBV10-1 and TRBJ1-1, with D possibly TRBD1 on 6 matching bases. Trimming shortened V by 3 bases and J by 4 bases, and 9 bases separated the two germline ends. Germline V gene data show CDR1 as WNHNN and CDR2 as SYGVQD (reference sequence). The CDR3 totals 13 residues. In DNA form, the CDR3 reads TGCGCCAGCAGTGATGGGACACGCACTGAAGCTTTCTTT. Protein sequence: CASSDGTRTEAFF.

The chain uses TRBV9 and TRBJ2-2; 7 nucleotides match TRBD1. Germline V gene data show CDR1 as SGDLS and CDR2 as YYNGEE. The CDR3 has 18 amino acids. V lost 0 bases and J lost 1; bases outside the gene matches: 9. Written as DNA, the CDR3 is TGTGCCAGCAGCGTAGGGGTTTTAGGGACAGTGAACACCGGGGAGCTGTTTTTT. It codes for CASSVGVLGTVNTGELFF. Looking up the rest from reference TRBV9 and TRBJ2-2 gives the full variable domain: DSGVTQTPKHLITATGQRVTLRCSPRSGDLSVYWYQQSLDQGLQFLIQYYNGEERAKGNILERFSAQQFPDLHSELNLSSLELGDSALYFCASSVGVLGTVNTGELFFGEGSRLTVL.

The chain is built from TRBV7-3 and TRBJ2-7; 11 nucleotides match TRBD1. There are 14 residues in the CDR3. The germline CDR1 and CDR2 sequences are SGHTA and FQGTGA. V dropped 2 bases and J dropped 7; count of bases not matched to a gene: 4. The CDR3 coding sequence is TGTGCCAGCAGCTTACAGGGACAGGGGGGAGAGCAGTACTTC. It yields the protein CASSLQGQGGEQYF.

This clone was counted once. The genes are TRBV12-5 and TRBJ1-2; 9 bases agree with TRBD1. CDR3 size: 14 residues. Germline V gene data show CDR1 as LGHNT and CDR2 as FRNRAP. V lost 11 bases, J lost 5 bases, and 12 bases stayed unmatched. CDR3 residues: CASGQGSPSYGYTF. The DNA for the CDR3 is TGTGCTTCAGGACAGGGGTCCCCTAGTTATGGCTACACCTTC.

The V and J genes are TRBV28 and TRBJ2-7, with a possible D match to TRBD1 (6 bases). The CDR3 has 14 amino acids. V gave up 3 bases and J gave up 1 base, with 10 bases separating them. Germline loops: CDR1 MDHEN, CDR2 SYDVKM. The CDR3 region is CASSLSQGSYEQYF. CDR3 nucleotides: TGTGCCAGCAGTTTGTCACAGGGTTCCTACGAGCAGTACTTC.

This rearrangement joins TRBV7-6 to TRBJ2-2, with 7 bases that match TRBD2. Germline loops: CDR1 SGHVS, CDR2 FNYEAQ. V shed 1 base and J 1 base; nucleotides not matched to a gene: 6. This CDR3 comprises 17 residues. The CDR3 spells CASSLEAAGVNTGELFF. CDR3 bases: TGTGCCAGCAGCTTAGAGGCTGCGGGGGTGAACACCGGGGAGCTGTTTTTT.

V is TRBV5-8 and J is TRBJ2-1, with TRBD2 matching 14 bases. The CDR3 has 17 residues. The trim removed 2 bases at V and 5 bases at J, leaving 6 bases unmatched. CDR1 is SGHTS and CDR2 is YDEGEE in the germline V gene. CDR3 DNA sequence: TGTGCCAGCAGCTTACAGTTGACTAGCGGGGGGGACAATGAGCAGTTCTTC. Its translation: CASSLQLTSGGDNEQFF.

This chain links TRBV2 with TRBJ2-7; D is unresolved. The CDR3 length is 14 residues. Germline loops: CDR1 SNHLY, CDR2 FYNNEI. Between the trimmed V and J ends, which lost 0 bases and 3 bases, there was a span of 9 bases. CDR3 residues: CASSEAPRFYEQYF. The CDR3, as DNA: TGTGCCAGCAGTGAAGCGCCTAGATTCTACGAGCAGTACTTC.

This clone was observed a handful of times. This rearrangement joins TRBV6-2 or TRBV6-3 to TRBJ1-1; D gene uncertain. The germline V and J ends were trimmed by 2 bases and 4 bases, with 8 bases remaining between them. This CDR3 has 13 residues. Germline CDR1 reads MNHEY; CDR2 reads SVGEGT. CDR3 sequence reads: CASSYLKSTEAFF. The CDR3 bases are TGTGCCAGCAGTTACCTGAAGAGCACTGAAGCTTTCTTT.

The rearrangement uses TRBV28 and TRBJ2-7; 11 bases map to TRBD1. The CDR3 sequence is 15 residues long. From germline, CDR1 is MDHEN and CDR2 SYDVKM. Trimming removed 3 bases from V and 2 bases from J; junction bases left unmatched: 3. The CDR3 sequence is CASSFRDRGAYEQYF. The CDR3 coding sequence is TGTGCCAGCAGTTTCCGGGACAGGGGGGCCTACGAGCAGTACTTC.

The chain couples TRBV3-1 (or the pseudogene TRBV3-2) to TRBJ2-4; a weak D match, TRBD2 (6 bases). The V and J ends lost 1 base and 7 bases respectively, with 8 bases between them. Germline V gene lookup returns CDR1 LGHDT and CDR2 YNNKEL (reference sequence). This CDR3 has 13 residues. DNA for the CDR3: TGTGCCAGCAGCCAAGGCGGGAATAACATTCAGTACTTC. Translated, it gives CASSQGGNNIQYF.

This clone was seen only once. The chain has TRBV5-1 and TRBJ1-1, with no clear D. The germline V and J ends were trimmed by 4 bases and 3 bases, with 16 bases remaining between them. From germline, CDR1 is SGHRS and CDR2 YFSETQ. This CDR3 contains 15 residues. The CDR3 nucleotides are TGCGCCAGCAGCCAGGTTGCAGCCGACGACACTGAAGCTTTCTTT. This translates into CASSQVAADDTEAFF. Drawing the rest from reference TRBV5-1 and TRBJ1-1, the complete variable domain is KAGVTQTPRYLIKTRGQQVTLSCSPISGHRSVSWYQQTPGQGLQFLFEYFSETQRNKGNFPGRFSGRQFSNSRSEMNVSTLELGDSALYLCASSQVAADDTEAFFGQGTRLTVV.

This clone was counted a few times. The CDR3 loop reads CATWDGLKSSYNEQFF. The CDR3, as DNA: TGTGCCACCTGGGACGGACTAAAGAGCTCCTACAATGAGCAGTTCTTC. This chain joins TRBV6-4 and TRBJ2-1; tentative D call: TRBD2 (6 bases). The CDR3 is made up of 16 amino acids. V lost 10 bases and J 0 bases, leaving 19 bases between the germline ends. Per germline, CDR1 MRHNA and CDR2 SNTAGT.

V usage is TRBV12-3 or TRBV12-4 and J usage is TRBJ1-2; 11 nucleotides align to TRBD1. This CDR3 spans 13 amino acids. V trimming: 1 base; J trimming: 14 bases; junction bases outside the gene matches: 6. CDR3 sequence: CASSLGTGGAGTF. DNA of the CDR3: TGTGCCAGCAGTTTAGGGACAGGGGGCGCTGGGACCTTC.